The rows below give T cell receptor beta chains drawn from one sample of a study of T cells expressing NK-cell markers. TCRdb re-analyzed the 5' RACE reads; it lists each CDR3 protein once, without DNA. With 350,000 to 500,000 distinct CDR3 sequences in the sample, the ten largest clones hold approximately 7%. What was sequenced was blood T cells: a sorted CD56 or NKG2C T cell subset, CD4+ or CD8+ T cells, or bulk PBMC T cells (not recorded which). These receptors were collected from a woman between 18 and 70 years old in good health. Each CDR3 is given with its conserved first and last residue. Each record gives: J gene, V gene, CDR3 length, CDR3 protein.

>TRBJ2-1|TRBV20-1|16
CSALHGGRGSYNEQFF
>TRBJ2-1|TRBV11-2|18
CASSSRTSGGRKYNEQFF
>TRBJ2-3|TRBV4-2|16
CASSQAAGGGADTQYF
>TRBJ2-7|TRBV7-8|18
CASSPVYSSGSSVYEQYF
>TRBJ2-1|TRBV7-2|13
CASSLGTDNEQFF
>TRBJ2-1|TRBV7-3|14
CASSLLARINEQFF
>TRBJ1-6|TRBV3-1|13
CASSQARDSPLHF
>TRBJ2-5|TRBV7-8|14
CASSSGTGLETQYF
>TRBJ1-2|TRBV5-1|14
CASSPGHPYYGYTF
>TRBJ2-3|TRBV27|16
CASSLSPSGGTDTQYF
>TRBJ1-5|TRBV12-3/TRBV12-4|15
CASSLSKGLGQPQHF
>TRBJ1-5|TRBV20-1|16
CSARDQAGASNQPQHF
>TRBJ2-1|TRBV20-1|14
CSALGGTDYNEQFF
>TRBJ1-5|TRBV7-9|12
CASSAGGQPQHF
>TRBJ2-1|TRBV2|17
CASSAYSSLAGVNEQFF
>TRBJ2-7|TRBV20-1|15
CSARDPGTGGDEQYF